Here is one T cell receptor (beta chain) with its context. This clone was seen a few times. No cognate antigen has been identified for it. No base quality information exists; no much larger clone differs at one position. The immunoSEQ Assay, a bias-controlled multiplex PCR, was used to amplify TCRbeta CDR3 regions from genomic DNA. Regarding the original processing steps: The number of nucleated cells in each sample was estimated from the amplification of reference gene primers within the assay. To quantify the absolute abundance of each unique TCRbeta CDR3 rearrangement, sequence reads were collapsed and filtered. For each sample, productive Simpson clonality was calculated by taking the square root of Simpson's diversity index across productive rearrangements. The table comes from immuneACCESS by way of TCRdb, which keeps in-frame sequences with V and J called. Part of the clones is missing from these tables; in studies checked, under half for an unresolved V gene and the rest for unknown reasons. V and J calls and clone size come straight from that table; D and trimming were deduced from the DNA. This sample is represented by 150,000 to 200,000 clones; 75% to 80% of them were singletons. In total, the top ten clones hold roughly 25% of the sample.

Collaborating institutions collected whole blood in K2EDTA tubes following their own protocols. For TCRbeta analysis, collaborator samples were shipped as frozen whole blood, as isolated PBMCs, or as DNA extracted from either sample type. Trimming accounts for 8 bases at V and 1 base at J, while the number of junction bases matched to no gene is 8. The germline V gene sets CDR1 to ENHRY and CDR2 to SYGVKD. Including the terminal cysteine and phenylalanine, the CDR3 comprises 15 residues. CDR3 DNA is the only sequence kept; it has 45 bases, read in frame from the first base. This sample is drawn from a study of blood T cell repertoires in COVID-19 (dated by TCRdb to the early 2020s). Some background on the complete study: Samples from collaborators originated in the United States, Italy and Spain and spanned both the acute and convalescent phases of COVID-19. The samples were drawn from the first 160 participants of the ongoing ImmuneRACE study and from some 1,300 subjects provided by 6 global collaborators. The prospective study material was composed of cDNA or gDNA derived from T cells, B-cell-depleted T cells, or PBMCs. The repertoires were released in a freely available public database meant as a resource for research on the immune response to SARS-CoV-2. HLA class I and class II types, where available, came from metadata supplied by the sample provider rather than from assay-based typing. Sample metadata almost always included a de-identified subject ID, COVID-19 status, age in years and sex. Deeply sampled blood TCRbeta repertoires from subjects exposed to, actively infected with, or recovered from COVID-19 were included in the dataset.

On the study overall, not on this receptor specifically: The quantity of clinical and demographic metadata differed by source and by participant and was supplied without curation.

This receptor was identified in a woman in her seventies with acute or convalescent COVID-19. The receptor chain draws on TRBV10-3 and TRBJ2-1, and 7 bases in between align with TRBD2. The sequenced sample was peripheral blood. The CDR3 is CAIGGGSGSYNEQFF. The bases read TGTGCCATCGGGGGAGGTAGCGGGTCCTACAATGAGCAGTTCTTC.